This is a list of T cell receptor beta chains from one sample in a study of cytomegalovirus exposure and HLA in healthy donors. Clones were read by immunoSEQ multiplex PCR, and TCRdb kept only the in-frame ones, dropping some. Altogether around 200,000 clones are present, 82% being singletons, with the ten largest covering about 0.8%. The sequencing sample was made of PBMCs. The receptors come from a woman between 18 and 29 years old in good health and CMV-seronegative. Each CDR3 is given with its conserved first and last residue. The D gene is left open where the match is weak. A clone size is listed for some rows: how often the clone was seen (once, few, many), or a class if it is expanded.

j_call v_call clone_size d_call cdr3_aa cdr3_nt
TRBJ1-6 TRBV6-4 . . CASSDFGSSYNSPLHF TGTGCCAGCAGCGACTTCGGGAGCTCCTATAATTCACCCCTCCACTTT
TRBJ1-4 TRBV7-7 . . CASSQGGGSNEKLFF TGTGCCAGCAGCCAAGGCGGGGGCTCTAATGAAAAACTGTTTTTT
TRBJ1-2 TRBV28 . . CASSLGADYGYTF TGTGCCAGCAGCCTGGGGGCAGACTATGGCTACACCTTC
TRBJ2-2 TRBV28 . . CASSLSSSPGELFF TGTGCCAGCAGTTTATCTAGCTCTCCCGGGGAGCTGTTTTTT
TRBJ2-3 TRBV19 . TRBD1 CASSIPGGDRITDTQYF TGTGCCAGTAGTATACCTGGAGGGGACAGGATCACAGATACGCAGTATTTT
TRBJ1-1 TRBV6-1 few . CASSADSMNTEAFF TGTGCCAGCAGTGCAGACAGCATGAACACTGAAGCTTTCTTT
TRBJ2-6 TRBV11-2 . . CASSFSGAGANVLTF TGTGCCAGCAGCTTCTCAGGGGCTGGGGCCAACGTCCTGACTTTC
TRBJ1-5 TRBV10-3 few . CAISEGVSNQPQHF TGTGCCATCAGCGAAGGGGTTAGCAATCAGCCCCAGCATTTT
TRBJ2-1 TRBV2 . . CASRVTSPNEQFF TGTGCCAGCAGGGTTACTAGTCCGAATGAGCAGTTCTTC
TRBJ2-7 TRBV5-1 . TRBD1 CASSLIGTGKVAYEQYF TGCGCCAGCAGCTTGATCGGGACAGGGAAAGTTGCCTACGAGCAGTACTTC
TRBJ1-1 TRBV6-5 . TRBD1 CASRLWTGRTEAFF TGTGCCAGCAGGCTTTGGACAGGGCGGACTGAAGCTTTCTTT
TRBJ2-3 TRBV5-1 . TRBD1 CASSPGTVTDTQYF TGCGCCAGCAGCCCGGGGACAGTCACAGATACGCAGTATTTT
TRBJ2-3 TRBV6-4 . TRBD2 CASSEGREASDTQYF TGTGCCAGCAGTGAGGGGCGGGAGGCATCCGATACGCAGTATTTT
TRBJ1-6 TRBV5-8 . . CASSLATPGSYNSPLHF TGTGCCAGCAGCTTGGCCACCCCAGGCTCCTATAATTCACCCCTCCACTTT
TRBJ2-3 TRBV6-6 . TRBD2 CASSPSGSLADTQYF TGTGCCAGCAGCCCGAGCGGGAGCCTGGCAGATACGCAGTATTTT
TRBJ2-1 TRBV25-1 . . CASGGAGAPGNEQFF TGTGCCAGCGGGGGGGCGGGAGCCCCTGGGAATGAGCAGTTCTTC
TRBJ2-7 TRBV5-8 . . CASSLGDIYEQYF TGCGCCAGCAGCTTGGGGGACATCTACGAGCAGTACTTC
TRBJ2-5 TRBV5-1 . . CASSILEEGEQETQYF TGCGCCAGCAGCATACTGGAAGAGGGCGAGCAAGAGACCCAGTACTTC
TRBJ2-1 TRBV19 . TRBD2 CASNSLPGLAGNNEQFF TGTGCCAGTAACTCACTCCCCGGACTAGCGGGAAACAATGAGCAGTTCTTC
TRBJ1-1 TRBV5-1 once . CASSLEGGWDTEAFF TGCGCCAGCAGCTTGGAGGGCGGGTGGGACACTGAAGCTTTCTTT
TRBJ2-1 TRBV5-1 . TRBD2 CASSLVVAGADEQFF TGCGCCAGCAGCTTGGTGGTAGCGGGGGCTGATGAGCAGTTCTTC
TRBJ2-2 TRBV7-3 . . CASSFLNTGELFF TGTGCCAGCAGCTTTCTGAACACCGGGGAGCTGTTTTTT
TRBJ1-6 TRBV6-4 once TRBD1 CASRPGTGDNSPLHF TGTGCCAGCAGACCTGGGACAGGGGATAATTCACCCCTCCACTTT
TRBJ1-1 TRBV2 . . CASRSQGIHTEAFF TGTGCCAGCAGATCACAGGGAATCCACACTGAAGCTTTCTTT
TRBJ2-2 TRBV5-1 . . CASSLDGTNTGELFF TGCGCCAGCAGCTTGGATGGGACAAACACCGGGGAGCTGTTTTTT
TRBJ1-5 TRBV7-9 . . CASSLVAGTEEQPQHF TGTGCCAGCAGCTTAGTTGCAGGGACTGAAGAACAGCCCCAGCATTTT
TRBJ2-1 TRBV6-1 . TRBD1 CASSEEEWAGGNEQFF TGTGCCAGCAGTGAAGAGGAATGGGCAGGGGGAAATGAGCAGTTCTTC
TRBJ2-1 TRBV5-6 few . CASSFGQRYNEQFF TGTGCCAGCAGCTTTGGACAGAGATACAATGAGCAGTTCTTC
TRBJ2-7 TRBV5-4 . . CASSLRSSYEQYF TGTGCCAGCAGCTTAAGGAGCTCCTACGAGCAGTACTTC
TRBJ2-7 TRBV7-3 . TRBD2 CASSFGRDYEQYF TGTGCCAGCAGCTTCGGGAGGGATTACGAGCAGTACTTC
TRBJ1-2 TRBV28 . . CASSAPSGQGYTF TGTGCCAGCTCCGCACCTTCTGGCCAAGGCTACACCTTC
TRBJ2-1 TRBV9 . . CASSVVFNEQFF TGTGCCAGCAGCGTAGTCTTCAATGAGCAGTTCTTC
TRBJ2-3 TRBV11-2 . TRBD2 CASSRSGSISTDTQYF TGTGCCAGCAGCCGGAGCGGGAGCATTTCCACAGATACGCAGTATTTT
TRBJ2-5 TRBV25-1 . TRBD2 CASRTSGQETQYF TGTGCCAGTCGGACTAGCGGGCAAGAGACCCAGTACTTC
TRBJ2-3 TRBV2 . TRBD2 CASSVLAGADTQYF TGTGCCAGCAGTGTTTTAGCGGGGGCAGATACGCAGTATTTT
TRBJ2-7 TRBV27 . . CASSLGRGGRINEQYF TGTGCCAGCAGTTTGGGTAGGGGGGGAAGAATCAACGAGCAGTACTTC
TRBJ2-1 TRBV27 . TRBD2 CASSLASGSSDEQFF TGTGCCAGCAGTTTAGCTAGCGGGAGTAGTGATGAGCAGTTCTTC
TRBJ2-1 TRBV29-1 . TRBD1 CSVPGTVYNEQFF TGCAGCGTGCCCGGGACAGTTTACAATGAGCAGTTCTTC
TRBJ2-7 TRBV9 . . CASSVGHGSSYEQYF TGTGCCAGCAGCGTAGGACATGGAAGCTCCTACGAGCAGTACTTC
TRBJ1-1 TRBV28 . TRBD1 CASSLDRDTEAFF TGTGCCAGCAGTTTGGACAGGGACACTGAAGCTTTCTTT
TRBJ2-1 TRBV15 . TRBD1 CATSSPGTGDEQFF TGTGCCACCAGCAGCCCCGGGACAGGTGATGAGCAGTTCTTC
TRBJ1-5 TRBV28 . TRBD1 CASSLARQGANQPQHF TGTGCCAGCAGTTTGGCCCGACAGGGGGCAAATCAGCCCCAGCATTTT
TRBJ1-1 TRBV7-9 . . CASSLDVQNTEAFF TGTGCCAGCAGCTTAGATGTACAGAACACTGAAGCTTTCTTT
TRBJ2-5 TRBV27 . TRBD2 CVSRTFSGGAWETQYF TGTGTCAGCAGAACATTTAGCGGGGGGGCCTGGGAGACCCAGTACTTC
TRBJ2-3 TRBV5-8 . . CASSPRVKSRDTQYF TGTGCCAGCAGCCCCCGAGTCAAATCTAGAGATACGCAGTATTTT
TRBJ1-4 TRBV27 . . CASSPSAAGGGSYEKLFF TGTGCCAGCAGTCCCTCCGCCGCTGGAGGCGGAAGTTATGAAAAACTGTTTTTT
TRBJ2-7 TRBV29-1 few TRBD2 CSVEVLAGGGEQYF TGCAGCGTTGAAGTCCTAGCGGGAGGAGGCGAGCAGTACTTC
TRBJ1-1 TRBV27 . . CASSFSLKNTEAFF TGTGCCAGCAGTTTTTCTTTAAAGAACACTGAAGCTTTCTTT
TRBJ1-1 TRBV7-9 once . CASSLYPGYGNTEAFF TGTGCCAGCAGCTTATACCCAGGGTATGGGAACACTGAAGCTTTCTTT
TRBJ2-7 TRBV28 . TRBD2 CASSFPRSGGNYEQYF TGTGCCAGCAGTTTTCCCCGGTCGGGGGGTAATTACGAGCAGTACTTC
TRBJ1-2 TRBV5-1 . TRBD1 CASSQTGQALNYGYTF TGCGCCAGCAGCCAAACCGGACAGGCTCTTAACTATGGCTACACCTTC
TRBJ1-2 TRBV5-1 . TRBD1 CASSFDRGGNGYTF TGCGCCAGCAGCTTCGACAGGGGCGGAAATGGCTACACCTTC
TRBJ2-5 TRBV7-9 . . CASAGKEETQYF TGTGCCAGCGCAGGAAAGGAAGAGACCCAGTACTTC
TRBJ2-2 TRBV7-9 . . CASSLVEGTYTGELFF TGTGCCAGCAGCTTAGTTGAGGGAACCTACACCGGGGAGCTGTTTTTT
TRBJ2-1 TRBV28 . . CASGDRYNEQFF TGTGCCAGCGGAGACAGATACAATGAGCAGTTCTTC
TRBJ2-1 TRBV2 . TRBD2 CASSEWRELYNEQFF TGTGCCAGCAGTGAATGGCGGGAGCTCTACAATGAGCAGTTCTTC
TRBJ2-1 TRBV11-3 . TRBD1 CASSPGGGGQGLIVYNEQFF TGTGCCAGCAGCCCGGGAGGGGGGGGACAGGGGCTAATCGTCTACAATGAGCAGTTCTTC
TRBJ2-7 TRBV2 . TRBD1 CASSESRQGGHEQYF TGTGCCAGCAGTGAGTCGAGACAGGGGGGACACGAGCAGTACTTC
TRBJ2-1 TRBV5-6 few . CASSAPSRGYNEQFF TGTGCCAGCAGCGCGCCTTCCCGGGGTTACAATGAGCAGTTCTTC
TRBJ2-7 TRBV5-1 . . CASSLRQGGLDEQYF TGCGCCAGCAGCTTACGACAGGGAGGATTGGACGAGCAGTACTTC